There are a few counts of the clone carrying this TCR beta chain. Its specificity is unknown. These data are taken from a study of identical twins. Study results and caveats: While abundant cord blood beta clonotypes carried fewer insertions, memory repertoires showed no such pattern. Excess sharing between twins was weaker in beta out-of-frame sequences.

The CDR3 is made up of 14 amino acids. Germline CDR1 is MNHEY and CDR2 is SVGAGI. The V segment lost 3 bases and the J segment 7 bases; nucleotides outside the gene matches: 5. Through template switching, a universal primer site was introduced, and the cDNA contained unique molecular identifiers. A single record per CDR3 protein comes from TCRdb applying MiXCR to the 5' RACE reads. The data show 650,000 to 750,000 distinct CDR3 sequences, 21% seen once. The sample also formed part of further work on T cells expressing NK-cell markers. Per that paper: Repertoire data for TCR beta were derived from sorted T cells (CD3+CD56+NKG2C+, CD3+CD56+NKG2C- and CD3+CD56-NKG2C+).

Source material: PBMCs. The chain combines TRBV6-5 with TRBJ2-4; 8 nucleotides line up with TRBD2. The sequence was collected from a woman in her late teens or twenties in good health. The chain's CDR3 is CASSYGVAGNIQYF. The CDR3 DNA reads TGTGCCAGCAGTTATGGGGTAGCGGGGAACATTCAGTACTTC.